The source of this T cell receptor beta chain is a study of cytomegalovirus exposure and HLA in healthy donors. V trimming: 5 bases; J trimming: 4 bases; junction bases outside the gene matches: 4. Germline-derived CDR1 and CDR2 are MGHRA and YSYEKL. CDR3 size: 14 residues. This PCR relied on a set of 60 Vbeta primers and 13 Jbeta primers. The data were produced by immunoSEQ multiplex PCR, yet TCRdb's version contains in-frame clones alone and is incomplete. The sample consists of about 170,000 clones, about 83% of them appearing once. The rearrangement uses TRBV4-1 and TRBJ1-5; TRBD1 aligns across 8 bases. This TCR came from a girl aged 5-17 years in good health and CMV-seropositive. The sequenced sample consisted of PBMCs. The CDR3 loop reads CASSLTGENQPQHF. The CDR3 DNA follows: TGCGCCAGCAGCTTGACAGGGGAAAATCAGCCCCAGCATTTT.